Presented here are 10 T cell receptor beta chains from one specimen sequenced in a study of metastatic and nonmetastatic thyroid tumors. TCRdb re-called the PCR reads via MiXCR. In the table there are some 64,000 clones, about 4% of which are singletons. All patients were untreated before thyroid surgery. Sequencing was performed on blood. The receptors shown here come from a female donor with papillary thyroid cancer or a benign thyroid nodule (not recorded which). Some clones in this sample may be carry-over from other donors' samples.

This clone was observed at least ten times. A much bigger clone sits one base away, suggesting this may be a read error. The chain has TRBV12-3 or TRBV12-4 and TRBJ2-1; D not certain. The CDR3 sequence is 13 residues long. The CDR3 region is CANSLGSYNEQFF. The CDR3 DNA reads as TGTGCCAACAGTCTGGGCTCCTACAATGAGCAGTTCTTC.

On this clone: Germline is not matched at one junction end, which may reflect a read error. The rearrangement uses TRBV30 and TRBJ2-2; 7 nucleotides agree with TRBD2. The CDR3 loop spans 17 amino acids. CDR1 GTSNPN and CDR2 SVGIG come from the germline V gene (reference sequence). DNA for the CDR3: TGTGCCTGGAGTGTACGGGCTAGCGGCTTGGGCACCGTGGAGCTGTTTTTT. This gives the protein CAWSVRASGLGTVELFF.

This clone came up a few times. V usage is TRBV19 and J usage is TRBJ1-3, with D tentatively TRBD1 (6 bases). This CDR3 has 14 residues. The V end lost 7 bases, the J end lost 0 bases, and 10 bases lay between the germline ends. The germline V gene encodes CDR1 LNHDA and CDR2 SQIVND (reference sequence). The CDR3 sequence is CASMDSSSGNTIYF. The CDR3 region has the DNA TGTGCCAGTATGGACAGTTCCTCTGGAAACACCATATATTTT.

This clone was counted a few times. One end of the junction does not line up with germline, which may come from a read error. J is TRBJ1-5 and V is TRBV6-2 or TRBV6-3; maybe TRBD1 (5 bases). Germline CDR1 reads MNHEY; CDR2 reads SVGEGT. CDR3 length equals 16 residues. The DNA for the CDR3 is TGTGCCAGCATCCGGCGGGGGAAAGATAGCAATCAGACCCAGCATTTT. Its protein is CASIRRGKDSNQTQHF.

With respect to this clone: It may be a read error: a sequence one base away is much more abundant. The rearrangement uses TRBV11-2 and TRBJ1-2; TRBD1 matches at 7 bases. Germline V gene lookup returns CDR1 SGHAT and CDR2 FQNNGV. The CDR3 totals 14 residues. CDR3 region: CASSGRDSNYGHAF. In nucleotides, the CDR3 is TGTGCCAGCAGCGGAAGGGACAGTAACTATGGCCACGCCTTC.

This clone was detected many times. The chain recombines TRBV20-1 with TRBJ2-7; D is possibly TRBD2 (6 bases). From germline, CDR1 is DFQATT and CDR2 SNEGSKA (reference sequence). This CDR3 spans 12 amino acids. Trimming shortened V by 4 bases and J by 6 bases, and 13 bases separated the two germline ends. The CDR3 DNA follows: TGCAGTGCTACGTCTAGCGTCGTCGAGCAGTACTTC. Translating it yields CSATSSVVEQYF.

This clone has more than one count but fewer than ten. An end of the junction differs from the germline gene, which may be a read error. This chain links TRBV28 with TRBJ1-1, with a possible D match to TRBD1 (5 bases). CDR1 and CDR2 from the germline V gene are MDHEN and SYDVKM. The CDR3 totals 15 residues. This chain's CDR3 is CPSSLSSGLNTEAFF. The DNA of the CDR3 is TGTCCCAGCAGTTTATCGTCAGGGCTGAACACTGAAGCTTTCTTT.

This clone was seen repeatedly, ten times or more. The chain's CDR3 is CASSFHSGANVLTF. The CDR3 DNA is TGTGCCAGCAGTTTCCATTCTGGGGCCAACGTCCTGACTTTC. The chain employs TRBV28 and TRBJ2-6; no reliable D call. Germline CDR1 reads MDHEN; CDR2 reads SYDVKM. Trimming took 3 bases from V and 1 from J, leaving 4 bases between them. The CDR3 is 14 amino acids.

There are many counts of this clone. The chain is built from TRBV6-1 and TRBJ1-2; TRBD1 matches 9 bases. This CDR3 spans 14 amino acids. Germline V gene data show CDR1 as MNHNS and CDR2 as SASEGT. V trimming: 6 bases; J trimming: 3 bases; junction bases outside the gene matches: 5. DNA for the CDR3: TGTGCCAGCAGCCAACAGGGGGCGGACTATGGCTACACCTTC. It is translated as CASSQQGADYGYTF.

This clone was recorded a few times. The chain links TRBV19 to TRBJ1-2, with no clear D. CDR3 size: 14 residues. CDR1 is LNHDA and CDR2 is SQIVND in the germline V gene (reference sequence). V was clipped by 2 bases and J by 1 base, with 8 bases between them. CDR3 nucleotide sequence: TGTGCCAGTAGTATAAGGTCCATTAACTATGGCTACACCTTC. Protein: CASSIRSINYGYTF.